This T cell receptor beta chain was profiled in a study of blood T cells in healthy people across ages. About the research overall: The capture of about one barcoded beta molecule per two T cells was achieved by template switching. Whole-study results and caveats: Both naive CD4+ cell counts and diversity were greater in long-lived donors than in aged donors.

For the second PCR, which ran for roughly 6 to 12 cycles, a sample-barcoded 5' primer and a J-beta primer mix were used. Each CDR3 protein is one row after TCRdb ran MiXCR on the 5' RACE reads. The sample contains about 1.8 million distinct CDR3 sequences, around half of which appear only once. The CDR3 consists of 11 residues. V lost 6 bases, J lost 10 bases, and 12 bases lay in between. CDR1 MDHEN and CDR2 SYDVKM come from the germline V gene. On this clonotype: Its target is not known.

This chain connects TRBV28 to TRBJ2-5; D not certain. Specimen: blood. The sequence was obtained from a woman aged 40 to 50 in good health. CDR3 nucleotide sequence: TGTGCCAGCAGGTTACTCCAAGTCCAGTACTTC. Its protein product is CASRLLQVQYF.